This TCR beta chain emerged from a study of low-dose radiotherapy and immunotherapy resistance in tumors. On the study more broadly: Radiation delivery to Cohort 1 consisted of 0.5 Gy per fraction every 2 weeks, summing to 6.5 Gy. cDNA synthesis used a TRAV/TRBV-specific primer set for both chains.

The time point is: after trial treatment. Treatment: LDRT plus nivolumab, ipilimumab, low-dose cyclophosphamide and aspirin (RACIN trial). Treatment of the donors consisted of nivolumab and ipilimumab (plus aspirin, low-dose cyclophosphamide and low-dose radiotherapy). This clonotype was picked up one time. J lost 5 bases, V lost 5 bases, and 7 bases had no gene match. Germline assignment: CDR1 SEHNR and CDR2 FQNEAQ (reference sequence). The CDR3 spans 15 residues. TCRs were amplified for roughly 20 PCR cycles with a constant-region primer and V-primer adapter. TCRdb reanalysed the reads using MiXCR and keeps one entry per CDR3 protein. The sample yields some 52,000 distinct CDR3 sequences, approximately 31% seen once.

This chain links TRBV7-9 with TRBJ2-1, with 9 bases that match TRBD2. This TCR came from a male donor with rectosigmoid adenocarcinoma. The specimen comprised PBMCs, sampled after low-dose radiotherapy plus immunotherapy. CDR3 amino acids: CASSPAGGPDNEQFF. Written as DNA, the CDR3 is TGTGCCAGCAGCCCCGCGGGAGGGCCCGACAATGAGCAGTTCTTC.